The rows below give T cell receptor beta chains drawn from one sample of a study of shared clonotypes between healthy human individuals. Only in-frame clones appear in the TCRdb table, and some are missing; sequencing was by immunoSEQ multiplex PCR. Here the sample spans roughly 1,500,000 clones, 98% being singletons. Material: naive CD4+ T cells sorted from blood. The origin of the receptors is a man aged 25 to 40 in good health. Each CDR3 is given with its conserved first and last residue. The order of the fields is V gene, J gene, clone size, D gene, CDR3 protein, CDR3 DNA. A D gene is named only where the DNA matches it firmly. Size is stated for part of the rows, as once, few or many counts, or as a class when the clone is expanded.

TRBV19	TRBJ2-3	NA	NA	CASSIKSSGTQYF	TGTGCCAGTAGTATAAAGAGCTCTGGTACGCAGTATTTT
TRBV18	TRBJ2-5	NA	NA	CASSGLTGNQETQYF	TGTGCCAGCTCAGGTCTCACAGGGAACCAAGAGACCCAGTACTTC
TRBV5-5	TRBJ2-7	NA	TRBD2	CASSHDPGLATLGEQYF	TGTGCCAGCAGTCACGACCCGGGACTAGCAACACTTGGGGAGCAGTACTTC
TRBV29-1	TRBJ2-1	NA	NA	CSVGRTEWDEQFF	TGCAGCGTTGGGCGGACCGAATGGGATGAGCAGTTCTTC
TRBV11-2	TRBJ2-3	NA	TRBD2	CASSLLAASTDTQYF	TGTGCCAGCAGTTTACTAGCGGCTAGCACAGATACGCAGTATTTT
TRBV29-1	TRBJ1-3	NA	NA	CSVFSGNTIYF	TGCAGCGTCTTCTCTGGAAACACCATATATTTT
TRBV4-2	TRBJ1-1	NA	NA	CASSQEAQASINTEAFF	TGTGCCAGCAGCCAAGAGGCACAAGCATCCATTAACACTGAAGCTTTCTTT
TRBV7-9	TRBJ1-2	NA	NA	CASSLAPPNYRADWSTF	TGTGCCAGCAGCTTAGCGCCACCGAACTACAGGGCCGACTGGAGTACCTTC
TRBV4-3	TRBJ2-7	NA	NA	CASSPAYEQYF	TGCGCCAGCAGCCCAGCCTACGAGCAGTACTTC
TRBV5-1	TRBJ2-1	NA	NA	CASSLGNVGRIYNEQFF	TGCGCCAGCAGCTTGGGGAATGTCGGGAGAATCTACAATGAGCAGTTCTTC
TRBV6-1	TRBJ2-7	NA	TRBD1	CASTQLTGVGVEQYF	TGTGCCAGCACTCAGCTCACAGGGGTGGGGGTCGAGCAGTACTTC
TRBV18	TRBJ1-5	once	NA	CASSPGRGIDQPQHF	TGTGCCAGCTCACCCGGCAGGGGAATTGATCAGCCCCAGCATTTT
TRBV11-2	TRBJ2-7	NA	NA	CASSLVGEGRSYEQYF	TGTGCCAGCAGCTTAGTGGGCGAGGGTCGGTCCTACGAGCAGTACTTC
TRBV19	TRBJ1-4	NA	TRBD1	CASSRTTGANEKLFF	TGTGCCAGTAGTCGTACAACAGGGGCTAATGAAAAACTGTTTTTT
TRBV29-1	TRBJ2-3	NA	NA	CSVFFTDTQYF	TGCAGCGTTTTCTTCACAGATACGCAGTATTTT
TRBV5-1	TRBJ2-3	NA	NA	CASSLGHLTDTQYF	TGCGCCAGCAGCTTGGGACACCTCACAGATACGCAGTATTTT
TRBV18	TRBJ2-6	once	TRBD1	CASSRTDRVANVLTF	TGTGCCAGCTCACGTACCGACAGGGTGGCCAACGTCCTGACTTTC
TRBV30	TRBJ2-7	NA	TRBD2	CAWSRTSGIGVEQYF	TGTGCCTGGAGCCGAACTAGCGGGATCGGGGTCGAGCAGTACTTC
TRBV11-2	TRBJ2-7	NA	NA	CASSFPVGSDGGSYEQYF	TGTGCCAGCAGCTTCCCGGTAGGTTCAGACGGCGGGTCCTACGAGCAGTACTTC
TRBV5-1	TRBJ2-1	NA	NA	CASSLSGTLTNEQFF	TGCGCCAGCAGCTTGTCAGGGACTCTAACCAATGAGCAGTTCTTC
TRBV7-9	TRBJ2-1	once	NA	CASSLPMGSYSNEQFF	TGTGCCAGCAGCTTACCCATGGGGAGTTATTCTAATGAGCAGTTCTTC
TRBV19	TRBJ2-6	NA	NA	CASSTTASSLAGANVLTF	TGTGCCAGTAGTACGACAGCTAGCTCTCTGGCTGGGGCCAACGTCCTGACTTTC
TRBV28	TRBJ2-7	NA	TRBD2	CASSLGGGGRPYEQYF	TGTGCCAGCAGTTTAGGGGGCGGCGGGAGGCCCTACGAGCAGTACTTC
TRBV5-8	TRBJ2-5	NA	NA	CASSPGHLETQYF	TGTGCCAGCAGCCCTGGACATCTAGAGACCCAGTACTTC
TRBV6-5	TRBJ1-5	NA	NA	CASKKGNQPQHF	TGTGCCAGCAAAAAGGGGAATCAGCCCCAGCATTTT